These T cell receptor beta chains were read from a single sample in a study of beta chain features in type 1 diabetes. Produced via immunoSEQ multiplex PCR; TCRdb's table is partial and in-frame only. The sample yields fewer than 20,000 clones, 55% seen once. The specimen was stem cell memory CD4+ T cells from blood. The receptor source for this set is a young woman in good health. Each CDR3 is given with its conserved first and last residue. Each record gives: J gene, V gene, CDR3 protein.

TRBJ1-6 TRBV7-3 CASSLGTRSPLHF
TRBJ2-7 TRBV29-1 CSADGPAYEQYF
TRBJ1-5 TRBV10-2 CASSDRTASQPQHF
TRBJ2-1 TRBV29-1 CSVAGKGQGSVNEQFF
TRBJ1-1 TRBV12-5 CASGGNRANTEAFF
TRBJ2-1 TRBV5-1 CASSPQGEGEQFF
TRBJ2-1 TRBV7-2 CASSLAGTRAHNEQFF
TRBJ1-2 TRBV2 CASSDTSNYGYTF
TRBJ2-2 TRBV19 CASTEGRDTGELFF
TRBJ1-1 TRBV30 CAWSDPLRGINTEAFF
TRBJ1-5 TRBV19 CASSIGGGAGNQPQHF
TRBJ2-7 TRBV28 CASSPLAGLYEQYF
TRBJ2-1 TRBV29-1 CSVELAGVNNEQFF
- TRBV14 CASSQNSGQSYEQYF
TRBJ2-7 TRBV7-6 CASSRAGTGDYEQYF
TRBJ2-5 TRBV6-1 CASSEWRDLQETQYF